The 32 T cell receptor beta chains presented below share a single source sample, sequenced in a study of cytomegalovirus exposure and HLA in healthy donors. Use of 60 Vbeta and 13 Jbeta primers characterized the PCR. TCRdb's table, derived via immunoSEQ multiplex PCR, lists solely in-frame clones and lacks some. Here the sample spans more than 60,000 clones, 78% being singletons. Sequenced sample: PBMCs. All receptors come from a woman in her forties in good health and CMV-seropositive.

The rearrangement uses TRBV10-3 and TRBJ1-1; D is perhaps TRBD1 (6 bases). The V and J ends lost 7 bases and 5 bases respectively, with 17 bases between them. This CDR3 has 14 residues. From germline, CDR1 is ENHRY and CDR2 SYGVKD. The CDR3 nucleotides read TGTGCCATCAACACACAGGGAGTAGGGACTGAAGCTTTCTTT. This translates into CAINTQGVGTEAFF.

This clone has a single count. The chain uses TRBV2 and TRBJ1-5, with TRBD1 matching over 11 bases. CDR3 length: 15 amino acids. V was clipped by 5 bases and J by 3 bases; unmatched bases: 3. CDR1 and CDR2 (germline): SNHLY, FYNNEI. In nucleotides, the CDR3 is TGTGCCAGCAGTAGGGACAGGGGGAACAATCAGCCCCAGCATTTT. Translated: CASSRDRGNNQPQHF.

J is TRBJ2-2 and V is TRBV10-2; 12 bases are a match to TRBD1. This CDR3 is 16 amino acids long. Per germline, CDR1 WSHSY and CDR2 SAAADI. Trimming cost V 5 bases and J 6 bases; bases outside gene matches: 7. Here the CDR3 reads CASSSRDRGQSGELFF. The CDR3 coding sequence is TGCGCCAGCAGTTCACGGGACAGGGGGCAGTCCGGGGAGCTGTTTTTT.

V is TRBV28 and J is TRBJ2-7, with a tentative D call TRBD2 (5 bases). The CDR3 is 14 amino acids. V dropped 8 bases and J dropped 2 bases, with 16 bases sitting between them. Germline CDR1 is MDHEN and CDR2 is SYDVKM. This CDR3 reads CASAPGEFPYEQYF. DNA for the CDR3: TGTGCCAGCGCCCCCGGGGAGTTCCCCTACGAGCAGTACTTC.

The genes are TRBV28 and TRBJ1-3, with D perhaps matching TRBD1 (6 bases). The CDR3 has 17 amino acids. Between the trimmed V and J ends, which lost 7 bases and 0 bases, there was a span of 19 bases. CDR1 is MDHEN and CDR2 is SYDVKM in the germline V gene. The CDR3 DNA is TGTGCCAGCAACCCCGGGACAAGGACTTTCTCTGGAAACACCATATATTTT. Translation: CASNPGTRTFSGNTIYF.

The J gene is TRBJ1-3, the V gene TRBV6-1; D call uncertain. This CDR3 spans 15 amino acids. From germline, CDR1 is MNHNS and CDR2 SASEGT. V dropped 3 bases and J dropped 0 bases, with 9 bases sitting between them. CDR3: CASSDLYSSGNTIYF. The CDR3 region has the DNA TGTGCCAGCAGTGACCTCTATAGCTCTGGAAACACCATATATTTT.

The rearrangement uses TRBV7-2 and TRBJ2-7; D is uncertain. V was shortened by 1 base and J by 6 bases, with 10 bases between the two germline ends. CDR1 is SGHTA, CDR2 FQGNSA, per germline. CDR3 length: 13 amino acids. CDR3 amino acids: CASSLVAGSEQYF. The CDR3 coding sequence is TGTGCCAGCAGCTTAGTCGCAGGTTCCGAGCAGTACTTC.

The chain couples TRBV5-4 to TRBJ2-1; no reliable D call. CDR1 and CDR2 (germline): SGHNT, YYREEE (reference sequence). The CDR3 spans 13 residues. The V end was cut by 6 bases, the J end by 1 base, with 8 bases between. The CDR3 reads CASNLDSYNEQFF. The CDR3, as DNA: TGTGCCAGCAACCTAGATTCCTACAATGAGCAGTTCTTC. Drawing the rest from reference TRBV5-4 and TRBJ2-1, the complete variable domain is ETGVTQSPTHLIKTRGQQVTLRCSSQSGHNTVSWYQQALGQGPQFIFQYYREEENGRGNFPPRFSGLQFPNYSSELNVNALELDDSALYLCASNLDSYNEQFFGPGTRLTVL.

This clone was observed a single time. The CDR3: CSVERGYEQYF. CDR3 coding DNA: TGCAGCGTTGAACGCGGTTACGAGCAGTACTTC. The chain is built from TRBV29-1 and TRBJ2-7, with D unresolved. The CDR3 loop spans 11 amino acids. V lost 2 bases and J 4 bases, leaving 6 bases between the germline ends. Germline loops: CDR1 SQVTM, CDR2 ANQGSEA.

The count of this clone is one. V gene TRBV20-1 combines with J gene TRBJ1-5; D remains ambiguous. Germline V lookup: CDR1 DFQATT, CDR2 SNEGSKA (reference sequence). Trimming shortened V by 5 bases and J by 9 bases, and 11 bases separated the two germline ends. The CDR3 sequence is 11 residues long. The CDR3 DNA reads as TGCAGTGCTCCACAAGTTGGGCCCCAGCATTTT. It codes for CSAPQVGPQHF.

In nucleotides, the CDR3 is TGTGCCAGCAGCTCGCTAGGACAGAACACTGAAGCTTTCTTT. Residues: CASSSLGQNTEAFF. The chain has TRBV7-3 and TRBJ1-1; a possible D gene is TRBD1 (5 bases). V lost 4 bases and J lost 1, with 10 bases in between. Germline V gives CDR1 SGHTA, CDR2 FQGTGA. This CDR3 region has 14 residues.

This chain joins TRBV28 and TRBJ2-1, with D unresolved. Germline V gene lookup returns CDR1 MDHEN and CDR2 SYDVKM. The CDR3 has 15 amino acids. V lost 3 bases and J lost 1, with 10 bases in between. The CDR3 region has the DNA TGTGCCAGCAGTTTCAGCGCATGGTCCTACAATGAGCAGTTCTTC. This sequence encodes CASSFSAWSYNEQFF.

This chain links TRBV11-3 with TRBJ2-1, with 10 bases matching TRBD1. This CDR3 region has 15 residues. CDR1 is SGHNT, CDR2 YENEEA, per germline. V was clipped by 4 bases and J by 7 bases; unmatched bases: 7. CDR3: CASSYPGQGWNEQFF. The CDR3 DNA sequence: TGTGCCAGCAGCTACCCGGGACAGGGGTGGAATGAGCAGTTCTTC.

This clone occurred once. The chain links TRBV7-9 to TRBJ2-1; 13 bases align to TRBD2. With 2 bases clipped from V and 1 base from J, the junction kept 5 bases outside the gene matches. Looked up from germline, CDR1 is SEHNR and CDR2 is FQNEAQ (reference sequence). This CDR3 contains 18 residues. The CDR3 here is CASSLLTSGGASYNEQFF. CDR3 nucleotide sequence: TGTGCCAGCAGCTTATTAACTAGCGGGGGGGCTTCCTACAATGAGCAGTTCTTC.

The chain recombines TRBV13 with TRBJ2-5; D is perhaps TRBD1 (5 bases). Trimming took off 5 bases at V and 3 bases at J, with 13 bases between the two ends. The CDR3 runs 14 residues. Germline CDR1 reads PRHDT; CDR2 reads FYEKMQ (reference sequence). The CDR3 region is CASSRSDRKETQYF. In nucleotides, the CDR3 is TGTGCCAGCAGCCGTTCAGACAGAAAAGAGACCCAGTACTTC.

The chain couples TRBV7-2 to TRBJ2-5; 8 bases line up with TRBD2. V lost 10 bases, J lost 5 bases, and 6 bases stayed unmatched. This CDR3 comprises 12 residues. The germline gives CDR1 SGHTA, CDR2 FQGNSA. This CDR3 reads CAIGGAAETQYF. CDR3 coding DNA: TGTGCCATCGGGGGGGCAGCGGAGACCCAGTACTTC.

The chain links TRBV9 to TRBJ2-1; 10 nucleotides match TRBD2. The junction had 6 bases not matched to a gene; V was cut back by 0 bases and J by 6 bases. Germline V gene data show CDR1 as SGDLS and CDR2 as YYNGEE. This CDR3 has 16 residues. The CDR3 loop reads CASSVASASGGNEQFF. The CDR3 region has the DNA TGTGCCAGCAGCGTAGCATCGGCTAGCGGGGGCAATGAGCAGTTCTTC.

This CDR3 reads CASTRAVQDRVVWYTEAFF. For the CDR3, the DNA is TGTGCCAGCACAAGAGCCGTCCAGGACAGGGTTGTTTGGTACACTGAAGCTTTCTTT. The V gene is TRBV28, the J gene TRBJ1-1; 8 bases line up with TRBD1. The CDR3 is 19 residues long. Looked up from germline, CDR1 is MDHEN and CDR2 is SYDVKM. V was pared by 7 bases and J by 3 bases, with 22 bases of the junction left unmatched.

CDR3: CASSPGTVGGYTF. In DNA, the CDR3 is TGCGCCAGCAGCCCCGGGACAGTTGGGGGCTACACCTTC. This chain joins TRBV5-1 and TRBJ1-2, with TRBD1 identical over 7 bases. This CDR3 is 13 amino acids long. Germline loops: CDR1 SGHRS, CDR2 YFSETQ. The V and J ends lost 4 bases and 8 bases, in that order; junction bases with no gene match: 8.

The chain uses TRBV7-8 and TRBJ1-6, with a tentative D call TRBD1 (6 bases). The CDR3 loop spans 12 amino acids. Trimming took off 7 bases at V and 10 bases at J, with 11 bases between the two ends. From germline, CDR1 is SGHVS and CDR2 FQNEAQ. The CDR3 sequence is CASTGVGSPLHF. In DNA form, the CDR3 reads TGTGCCAGCACAGGGGTAGGGTCACCCCTCCACTTT. Drawing the rest from reference TRBV7-8 and TRBJ1-6, the complete variable domain is GAGVSQSPRYKVAKRGQDVALRCDPISGHVSLFWYQQALGQGPEFLTYFQNEAQLDKSGLPSDRFFAERPEGSVSTLKIQRTQQEDSAVYLCASTGVGSPLHFGNGTRLTVT.

The rearrangement uses TRBV6-5 and TRBJ2-1, with 7 bases lining up with TRBD1. The CDR3 contains 15 residues. Trimming at V came to 1 base and at J to 6 bases, leaving 6 bases not matched to a gene. CDR1 is MNHEY, CDR2 SVGAGI, per germline. As DNA, the CDR3 is TGTGCCAGCAGTTACTACCTGGGACAGCCCAATGAGCAGTTCTTC. Protein product: CASSYYLGQPNEQFF.

The rearrangement joins TRBV29-1 to TRBJ2-5; tentatively, D is TRBD1 (6 bases). The CDR3 spans 13 residues. The germline V gene has CDR1 SQVTM and CDR2 ANQGSEA. V lost 2 bases, J lost 3 bases, and 10 bases lay in between. CDR3 loop: CSVERDTEETQYF. In DNA form, the CDR3 reads TGCAGCGTTGAACGGGACACTGAAGAGACCCAGTACTTC.

Of note for this clone: Additional DNA sequences in this sample encode the identical CDR3. This chain joins TRBV5-1 and TRBJ2-3, with D unresolved. From germline, CDR1 is SGHRS and CDR2 YFSETQ. Between the trimmed V and J ends, which lost 0 bases and 0 bases, there was a span of 5 bases. The CDR3 totals 14 residues. In nucleotides, the CDR3 is TGCGCCAGCAGCTTGGGACTTAGCACAGATACGCAGTATTTT. It codes for CASSLGLSTDTQYF.

The chain has TRBV5-4 and TRBJ2-7, with 7 bases lining up with TRBD1. V dropped 4 bases and J dropped 4; count of bases not matched to a gene: 14. Germline V gene data show CDR1 as SGHNT and CDR2 as YYREEE (reference sequence). The CDR3 sequence is 16 residues long. This CDR3 is CASSRERDRARYEQYF. In nucleotides, the CDR3 is TGTGCCAGCAGCAGAGAGAGAGACAGGGCTAGATACGAGCAGTACTTC.

V usage is TRBV28 and J usage is TRBJ1-2; D is unclear. Germline lookup yields CDR1 MDHEN and CDR2 SYDVKM. The CDR3 consists of 12 residues. Trimming removed 3 bases at V and 1 base at J, with 3 bases between. DNA of the CDR3: TGTGCCAGCAGTTTCATTAACTATGGCTACACCTTC. This sequence encodes CASSFINYGYTF.

V gene TRBV5-6 combines with J gene TRBJ1-1, with unresolved D. This CDR3 comprises 13 residues. V lost 4 bases, J lost 6 bases, and 13 bases lay in between. CDR1 is SGHDT and CDR2 is YYEEEE in the germline V gene. DNA of the CDR3: TGTGCCAGCAGCGTCGGGAACCGGCCTGAAGCTTTCTTT. Its translation: CASSVGNRPEAFF.

As concerns this clone: This sequence may be a read error, since a much larger clone differs from it by one base. This rearrangement joins TRBV7-9 to TRBJ2-5; TRBD2 aligns across 7 bases. The better agreement between TRBJ2-7 and the DNA end casts doubt on the J call. Germline values: CDR1 SEHNR, CDR2 FQNEAQ (reference sequence). The CDR3 sequence is 14 residues long. CDR3 in amino acids: CSSSLVGTTSEQYF. CDR3 nucleotide sequence: TGTTCCAGCAGCTTAGTTGGGACTACGAGCGAGCAGTACTTC.

This chain connects TRBV4-1 to TRBJ2-1; a weak D match, TRBD2 (5 bases). Germline V gene lookup returns CDR1 MGHRA and CDR2 YSYEKL. The CDR3 consists of 16 residues. V was cut by 1 base and J by 3 bases, with 13 bases left in between. CDR3 amino acids: CASSQVRLLVYNEQFF. The CDR3 DNA reads TGCGCCAGCAGCCAAGTTAGATTACTAGTCTACAATGAGCAGTTCTTC.

This chain uses TRBV27 with TRBJ2-6; D remains unclear. V was clipped by 4 bases and J by 0 bases, with 10 bases between them. The CDR3 totals 16 residues. Germline V gene data show CDR1 as MNHEY and CDR2 as SMNVEV (reference sequence). CDR3 loop: CASSSRALSGANVLTF. CDR3 coding DNA: TGTGCCAGCAGTTCTCGAGCTCTCTCTGGGGCCAACGTCCTGACTTTC.

The chain uses TRBV25-1 and TRBJ1-2, with TRBD1 as a possible D gene (6 bases). V was cut by 4 bases and J by 8 bases, with 14 bases left in between. This CDR3 has 13 residues. The germline CDR1 and CDR2 sequences are MGHDK and SYGVNS. CDR3 region: CASSVGGGLGYTF. The CDR3 bases are TGTGCCAGCAGTGTTGGGGGCGGGCTGGGCTACACCTTC.

CDR3 residues: CASSVGTGNTGELFF. For the CDR3, the DNA is TGTGCCAGCAGCGTAGGGACAGGGAACACCGGGGAGCTGTTTTTT. The chain uses TRBV9 and TRBJ2-2; 7 positions match TRBD1. Per the germline V gene, CDR1 is SGDLS and CDR2 is YYNGEE. This CDR3 comprises 15 residues. With 0 bases clipped from V and 1 base from J, the junction kept 0 bases outside the gene matches.

This clone has a handful of counts. The chain combines TRBV11-3 with TRBJ2-2, with TRBD1 as a possible D gene (5 bases). V lost 1 base to trimming and J lost 2 bases, with 5 bases between them. The CDR3 length is 14 residues. The germline gives CDR1 SGHNT, CDR2 YENEEA. CDR3 residues: CASSLGTNTGELFF. The CDR3 nucleotides are TGTGCCAGCAGCTTAGGGACAAACACCGGGGAGCTGTTTTTT.